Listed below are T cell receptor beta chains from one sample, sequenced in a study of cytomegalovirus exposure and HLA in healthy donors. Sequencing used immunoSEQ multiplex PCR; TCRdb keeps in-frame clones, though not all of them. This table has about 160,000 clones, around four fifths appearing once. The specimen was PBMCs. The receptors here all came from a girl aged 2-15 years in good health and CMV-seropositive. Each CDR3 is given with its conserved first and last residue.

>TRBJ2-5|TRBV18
CASSPSQARVTRGETQYF
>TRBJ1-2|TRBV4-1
CASSQATLRPSTFFYGYTF
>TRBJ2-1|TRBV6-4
CASSLGASNEQFF
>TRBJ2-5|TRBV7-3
CASSLTLGETQYF
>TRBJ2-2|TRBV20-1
CSAEDSGELFF
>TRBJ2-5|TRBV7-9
CASSPDRQETQYF
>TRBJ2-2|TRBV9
CASSVATGELFF
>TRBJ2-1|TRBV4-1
CASSQVDLISYNEQFF
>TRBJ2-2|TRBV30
CAWAGRGELFF
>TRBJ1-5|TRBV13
CASSPGQRKQPQHF
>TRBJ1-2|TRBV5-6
CASSLGWTPPYGYTF
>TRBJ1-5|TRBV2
CASSEGQVGFQPQHF
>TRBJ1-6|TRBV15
CATSRRSTGYSYNSPLHF
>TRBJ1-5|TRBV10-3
CAISEGTGGNQPQHF
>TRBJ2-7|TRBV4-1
CASSLKDRGSHEQYF
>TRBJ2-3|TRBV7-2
CASSSVGVVTDTQYF
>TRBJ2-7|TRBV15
CATSGWTGATYEQYF
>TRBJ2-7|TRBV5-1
CASSHLAGGTYEQYF
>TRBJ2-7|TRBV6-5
CASRALYEQYF
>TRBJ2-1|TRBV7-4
CASRSGLAGEYNEQFF
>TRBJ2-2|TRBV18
CASSPARTANTGELFF
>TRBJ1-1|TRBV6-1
CASSGVAGITEAFF
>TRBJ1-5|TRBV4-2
CASSQEQSGNQPQHF
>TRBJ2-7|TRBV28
CASSYRGPYEQYF
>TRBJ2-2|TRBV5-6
CASSLNEAGELFF
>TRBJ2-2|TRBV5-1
CASSLDSTGPHTGELFF
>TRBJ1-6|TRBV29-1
CSALGFGPGSPLHF
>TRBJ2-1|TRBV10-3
CAISEGQGTSGRGDEQFF
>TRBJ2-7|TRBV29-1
CSVAGRAYEQYF
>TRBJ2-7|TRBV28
CASSLPLAGVYEQYF
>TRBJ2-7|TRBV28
CASSLASQGAQTWAYEQYF
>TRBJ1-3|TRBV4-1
CASSSALPRFSGNTIYF
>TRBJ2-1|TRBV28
CASSLQYNEQFF